Listed here is a single T cell receptor beta chain. Trimming left V 6 bases short and J 2 bases short, with 5 bases between. Germline CDR1 and CDR2: MNHEY and SVGAGI. The CDR3 has 11 residues. The data derive from a study of blood T cell repertoires in COVID-19. Study as a whole: Sample material is recorded as cDNA or gDNA derived from T cells, B-cell-depleted T cells, or PBMCs.

Using immunoSEQ multiplex PCR, the repertoire was profiled, and TCRdb retains in-frame clones only, with some absent. Here the sample spans around 130,000 clones, roughly 80% being singletons. This receptor was obtained from a human donor in a cohort sampled during active COVID-19. Sequenced input: peripheral blood. V is TRBV6-5 and J is TRBJ2-7; D is unresolved. The CDR3 DNA is TGTGCCAGCAGGGGCACCTACGAGCAGTACTTC. Translation gives CASRGTYEQYF.